The clone carrying this TCR beta chain was counted between two and nine times. The data were taken from a study of CD8 T cells in ankylosing spondylitis. V dropped 1 base and J dropped 0 bases, with 12 bases sitting between them. This CDR3 contains 16 residues. In germline, CDR1 is MGHRA, CDR2 YSYEKL. TCRdb reprocessed the 5' RACE reads via MiXCR and lists one record per CDR3 protein. The sample shows roughly 60,000 distinct CDR3 sequences, roughly 6.1% of them seen only once. Sequencing was done on a sample of synovial fluid, either unsorted or a sorted T cell fraction (not recorded which). V and J are TRBV4-1 and TRBJ1-1; D is unresolved. The TCR sequence derives from a male donor with ankylosing spondylitis. CDR3 region: CASSQGGRGMNTEAFF. For the CDR3, the DNA is TGCGCCAGCAGCCAAGGCGGCAGAGGAATGAACACTGAAGCTTTCTTT.